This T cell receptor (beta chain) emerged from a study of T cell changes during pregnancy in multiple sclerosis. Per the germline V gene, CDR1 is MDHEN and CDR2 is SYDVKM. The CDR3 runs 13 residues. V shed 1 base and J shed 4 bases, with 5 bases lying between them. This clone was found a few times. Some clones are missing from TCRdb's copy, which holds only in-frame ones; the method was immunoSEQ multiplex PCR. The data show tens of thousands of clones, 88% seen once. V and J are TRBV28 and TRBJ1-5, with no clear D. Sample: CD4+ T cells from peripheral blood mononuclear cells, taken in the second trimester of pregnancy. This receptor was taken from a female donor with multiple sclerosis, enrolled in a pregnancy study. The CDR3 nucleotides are TGTGCCAGCAGTTTATTCAGAAATCAGCCCCAGCATTTT. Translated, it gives CASSLFRNQPQHF. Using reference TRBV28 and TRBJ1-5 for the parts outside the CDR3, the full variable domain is DVKVTQSSRYLVKRTGEKVFLECVQDMDHENMFWYRQDPGLGLRLIYFSYDVKMKEKGDIPEGYSVSREKKERFSLILESASTNQTSMYLCASSLFRNQPQHFGDGTRLSIL.